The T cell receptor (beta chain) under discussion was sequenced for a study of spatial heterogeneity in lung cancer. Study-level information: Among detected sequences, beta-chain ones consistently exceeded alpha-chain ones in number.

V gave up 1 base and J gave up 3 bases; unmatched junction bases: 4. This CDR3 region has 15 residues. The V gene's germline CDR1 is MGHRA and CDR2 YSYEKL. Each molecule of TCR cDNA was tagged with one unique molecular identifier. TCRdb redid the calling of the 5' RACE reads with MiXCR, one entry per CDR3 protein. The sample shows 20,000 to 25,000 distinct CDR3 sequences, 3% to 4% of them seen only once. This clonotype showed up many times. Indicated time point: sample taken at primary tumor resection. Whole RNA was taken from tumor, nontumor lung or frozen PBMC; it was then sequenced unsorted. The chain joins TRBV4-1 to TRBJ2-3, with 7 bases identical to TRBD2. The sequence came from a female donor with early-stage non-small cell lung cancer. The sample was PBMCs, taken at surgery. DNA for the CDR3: TGCGCCAGCAGCCAAGTTCTAGCGGATACAGATACGCAGTATTTT. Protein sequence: CASSQVLADTDTQYF.